This T cell receptor (beta chain) was sequenced for a study of blood T cell repertoires in COVID-19. On the study more broadly: Samples taken during acute and convalescent COVID-19 were collected in the United States, Italy and Spain. T cells, B-cell-depleted T cells, or PBMCs provided the cDNA or gDNA that served as material.

The CDR3 contains 13 residues. The V gene lost 3 bases and the J gene lost 3 bases, with 8 bases spanning the gap. The V gene's germline CDR1 is SNHLY and CDR2 FYNNEI. The authors' processing: It was from reference gene primer amplification that nucleated cell counts were estimated. TCRdb's copy holds only in-frame clones and misses some; the assay was immunoSEQ multiplex PCR. V, J and clone size are those of that table, while D and trimming were read from the DNA. Altogether about 190,000 clones are present, 88% being singletons, with the ten largest covering 1.6%. This sequence joins TRBV2 and TRBJ1-2; the D is unclear. The source of this sequence is a man in his late teens or twenties with active or convalescent COVID-19. Source material: peripheral blood. CDR3 amino acids: CASSDTRDYGYTF. The CDR3 DNA sequence: TGTGCCAGCAGTGATACGAGGGACTATGGCTACACCTTC.